The following is a T cell receptor (beta chain) sequence with its context. Without a recorded count, this clonotype is taken to be medium-sized (0.01 to 0.1%) from its frequency. The clone's antigen remains unknown. The germline V gene specifies SNHLY as CDR1 and FYNNEI as CDR2. From the cysteine up to the phenylalanine, the CDR3 has a length of 13 residues. Only the protein is available. These data belong to a study of CD8 T cells in cerebrospinal fluid in Alzheimer's disease (dated by TCRdb to the early 2020s). Describing the broader study: The study assessed CSF T cell clonal expansion with two single-cell approaches: plate-based nested PCR sequencing and droplet-based sequencing. In the droplet-based CSF analysis comparing patients with controls, some ten healthy controls (10,876 cells) and some ten patients with MCI or Alzheimer's disease (over 9,000 cells) were included. A total of roughly 23 samples were covered by the CSF gene-expression analysis, which included Parkinson's disease patients. This study tested whether clonally expanded T cells could be found in cerebrospinal fluid from healthy elderly individuals and from patients with neurodegenerative disease.

What the authors observed across the whole study: When the data were pooled, 4 of 6 Alzheimer's patients but only 1 of 10 healthy subjects had a highly expanded clone, defined as one making up at least 3% of TCRs. The overall clonality comparison included only samples with detectable clones (around eleven healthy, 5 MCI, 5 AD, 6 PD). The EBV-specific clones were neither the most highly expanded clones nor enriched among patients. Compared with controls, patients with MCI or Alzheimer's disease had a higher percentage of their CSF TCRs made up by the single largest clone. Finding EBV-specific TCRs in CSF, the authors cautioned, does not establish a causal link between EBV and Alzheimer's disease.

Every participant was in good physical condition and had no acute infectious disease. Neurodegeneration in patients was confirmed using biomarkers including neurofilament, amyloid-beta and tau. A live/dead marker was used to sort live CSF cells for droplet-based sequencing. CSF was obtained by lumbar puncture, and immune cells were pelleted by centrifugation at 300g. Each CSF sample was checked for red blood cells, and any sample showing blood contamination was excluded. CSF cells were cryopreserved by placing the cells in freezing medium, freezing the cells overnight at -80 degrees C, and then storing the cells in liquid nitrogen. CSF samples were stored for less than seven months before analysis. Library construction relied on 10x single-cell sequencing. CSF cells were profiled with 10X Genomics single-cell V(D)J and 5' gene-expression libraries. CSF single-cell TCR libraries were sequenced on an Illumina NextSeq550. The authors' pipeline ran thus. After V(D)J reads were mapped to the vdj-GRCh38 alts ensemble 2.0.0 reference, the Cell Ranger vdj pipeline was used to analyse the reads. Clonotypes were defined as cell barcodes sharing the same set of productive CDR3 nucleotide sequences. Clonotype information was added to Seurat v3.0 gene-expression metadata to link clonality with transcriptional profiles. Exclusion was applied to CSF cells with more than 1,800 genes, more than 7,500 UMIs or more than 10% mitochondrial reads. To find TCRs with known antigen specificity, CDR3-beta sequences were matched against VDJdb. Only TCRs with complete alpha and beta chains were included in the network analysis of clone sharing, which used the R package qgraph. Each CDR3 protein sequence appears as one entry after TCRdb reprocessed the reads, and no DNA is included. TCRdb's processing, not the study's, gives the V and J calls here. This specimen's table enumerates roughly 1,500 distinct CDR3 sequences. Roughly 9.7% of the sample is in the top ten clones.

The sample consisted of cerebrospinal fluid. This TCR came from a human donor with mild cognitive impairment. The sequence links TRBV2 to TRBJ1-2. This receptor has the CDR3 CASSVEGHYGYTF.